A single sample is the source of the 10 T cell receptor beta chains below, sequenced in a study of cytomegalovirus exposure and HLA in healthy donors. Repertoires were generated with immunoSEQ multiplex PCR, while TCRdb's copy carries only in-frame clones and drops some. Of tens of thousands of clones in the sample, 92% were seen once. Input material: PBMCs. These receptor sequences come from a man between 18 and 35 years old in good health and CMV-seronegative.

J is TRBJ2-7 and V is TRBV7-8; D is possibly TRBD2 (7 bases). Deletions cut 8 bases from V and 2 bases from J, with 16 bases between. The CDR3 contains 14 residues. From germline, CDR1 is SGHVS and CDR2 FQNEAQ. This CDR3 is CASGQSGTAYEQYF. The CDR3 DNA sequence: TGTGCCAGCGGACAGAGCGGGACTGCCTACGAGCAGTACTTC. Looking up the rest from reference TRBV7-8 and TRBJ2-7 gives the full variable domain: GAGVSQSPRYKVAKRGQDVALRCDPISGHVSLFWYQQALGQGPEFLTYFQNEAQLDKSGLPSDRFFAERPEGSVSTLKIQRTQQEDSAVYLCASGQSGTAYEQYFGPGTRLTVT.

In regard to this clone: Germline is not matched at one junction end, which may reflect a read error. V usage is TRBV6-6 and J usage is TRBJ2-3, with 9 nucleotides matching TRBD2. CDR1 MNHNY and CDR2 SVGAGI come from the germline V gene (reference sequence). This CDR3 is 16 amino acids long. The CDR3 reads CASSYWVAGDPDTQYF. CDR3 sequence (DNA): TGTGCCAGCAGTTACTGGGTAGCGGGAGACCCAGATACACAGTATTTT.

CDR3: CASSLTGLGTGELFF. The CDR3 nucleotides read TGTGCCAGCAGCTTAACAGGGCTGGGCACCGGGGAGCTGTTTTTT. The chain combines TRBV5-6 with TRBJ2-2; TRBD1 might be the D (6 bases). Germline V lookup: CDR1 SGHDT, CDR2 YYEEEE. V lost 2 bases and J lost 4, with 12 bases in between. This CDR3 is built from 15 residues.

The chain recombines TRBV27 with TRBJ2-3; TRBD2 agrees at 7 bases. Germline V gene lookup returns CDR1 MNHEY and CDR2 SMNVEV (reference sequence). The CDR3 extends over 16 amino acids. Losses at the gene ends were 4 bases for V and 4 bases for J; bases not matched to a gene: 11. The CDR3, as DNA: TGTGCCAGCAGTTACCCCCCCCGGGAGGCCCCAGATACGCAGTATTTT. Translated: CASSYPPREAPDTQYF.

This chain connects TRBV28 to TRBJ2-1, with no clear D. The CDR3 runs 13 residues. The V gene lost 10 bases and the J gene lost 0 bases, with 10 bases spanning the gap. CDR1 and CDR2 from the germline V gene are MDHEN and SYDVKM. Written as DNA, the CDR3 is TGTGCCACCCGAGCAGGCTCCTACAATGAGCAGTTCTTC. Amino acids: CATRAGSYNEQFF.

The chain recombines TRBV10-1 with TRBJ2-4; 9 nucleotides match TRBD1. The CDR3 runs to 16 residues. Germline lookup yields CDR1 WNHNN and CDR2 SYGVQD (reference sequence). V shed 6 bases, J shed 0 bases, and the junction held 6 bases outside the gene matches. The CDR3 here is CASSPGTGQAKNIQYF. For the CDR3, the DNA is TGCGCCAGCAGCCCAGGGACAGGGCAAGCCAAAAACATTCAGTACTTC.

J is TRBJ2-1 and V is TRBV7-9, with TRBD2 matching over 8 bases. Germline CDR1 reads SEHNR; CDR2 reads FQNEAQ (reference sequence). Trimming removed 0 bases from V and 6 bases from J; junction bases left unmatched: 4. This CDR3 is 15 amino acids long. The CDR3 DNA is TGTGCCAGCAGCTTAGCCGCGGGAGGAGGCAATGAGCAGTTCTTC. It yields the protein CASSLAAGGGNEQFF.

This clone was recorded once. V and J are TRBV5-8 and TRBJ1-1, with D perhaps TRBD1 (6 bases). The CDR3 runs to 13 residues. Trimming cost V 4 bases and J 10 bases, with 17 bases left between them. Germline V gene sequence: CDR1 SGHTS, CDR2 YDEGEE. The CDR3 sequence: CASSHLGGRGAFF. The CDR3 DNA is TGTGCCAGCAGCCACTTAGGGGGAAGAGGAGCTTTCTTT.

V and J are TRBV6-1 and TRBJ2-1; 11 bases match TRBD2. This CDR3 comprises 16 residues. The germline V gene has CDR1 MNHNS and CDR2 SASEGT. The junction had 5 bases not matched to a gene; V was cut back by 7 bases and J by 0 bases. CDR3 amino acids: CASTVAGGHSYNEQFF. The DNA for the CDR3 is TGTGCCAGCACTGTAGCGGGAGGGCACTCCTACAATGAGCAGTTCTTC.

The chain is built from TRBV7-2 and TRBJ2-7; 10 nucleotides align to TRBD1. Trimming cost V 5 bases and J 3 bases; bases outside gene matches: 7. The CDR3 extends over 15 amino acids. Germline V gene data show CDR1 as SGHTA and CDR2 as FQGNSA. The CDR3 nucleotides read TGTGCCAGCAGCCGACAGGGGGCACTTGGCTACGAGCAGTACTTC. Encoded protein: CASSRQGALGYEQYF.